This passage covers 13 T cell receptor beta chains from one sample sequenced in a study of T cells after posttransplantation cyclophosphamide (dated by TCRdb to 2015 to 2016). Taken with the paper, the label for time point translates to: posttransplant day relative to BM transplant. In light of the paper, this sample's treatment or condition label describes: high-dose cyclophosphamide on days +3 and +4 as single-agent GVHD prophylaxis. PTCy patients received busulfan and fludarabine conditioning, a related or unrelated marrow graft, and cyclophosphamide on days +3 and +4. The library was obtained by the immunoSEQ multiplex PCR assay. What TCRdb holds here is the immuneACCESS table cut down to in-frame rearrangements. Part of the clones is not present; checked against another copy, under half of the missing clones reflect an unresolved V gene, and the others are unexplained. This sample includes approximately 7,500 clones, and none of them was observed just once. The top ten clonotypes cover 5.5% to 7% of the sample.

Sequenced material: PBMCs, taken after allogeneic stem cell transplant with posttransplant cyclophosphamide. All receptors come from a male patient in his late teens or twenties who received an allogeneic stem cell transplant from an unrelated donor, was CMV-positive, and had acute and chronic GVHD. A transplant means some T cells may be of graft donor rather than patient origin.

This clone was recorded at least ten times. V is TRBV28 and J is TRBJ1-2, with a tentative D call TRBD1 (5 bases). The CDR3 extends over 13 amino acids. V was cut by 5 bases and J by 8 bases, with 15 bases left in between. CDR1 and CDR2 from the germline V gene are MDHEN and SYDVKM. CDR3 bases: TGTGCCAGCAGTGGCAGGGCCCTAGTAGGCTACACCTTC. Amino acid sequence: CASSGRALVGYTF.

This clone was found many times. This rearrangement joins TRBV18 to TRBJ1-1; D is uncertain. Germline loops: CDR1 KGHSH, CDR2 LQKENI. The CDR3 is made up of 12 amino acids. V dropped 3 bases and J dropped 7 bases, with 9 bases sitting between them. Written as DNA, the CDR3 is TGTGCCAGCTCACCGGATCTAGGTGAAGCTTTCTTT. Its translation is CASSPDLGEAFF.

There are many counts of this clone. The V gene is TRBV18, the J gene TRBJ1-2; 8 positions agree with TRBD1. The germline CDR1 and CDR2 sequences are KGHSH and LQKENI. Germline trimming cut 6 bases from V and 8 bases from J; bases unmatched to any gene: 11. This CDR3 is 14 amino acids long. The CDR3 loop reads CASSPGTGPEGYTF. For the CDR3, the DNA is TGTGCCAGCTCGCCCGGGACAGGTCCCGAAGGCTACACCTTC.

This clone was seen ten or more times. V gene TRBV5-4 combines with J gene TRBJ2-2; possible D gene TRBD1, 6 bases. V was cut by 4 bases and J by 2 bases, with 15 bases left in between. Germline V gene sequence: CDR1 SGHNT, CDR2 YYREEE (reference sequence). The CDR3 spans 16 residues. The CDR3 loop is CASSGRVQGNTGELFF. In nucleotides, the CDR3 is TGTGCCAGCAGCGGGCGCGTACAGGGAAACACCGGGGAGCTGTTTTTT.

This clone has a count of ten or more. V usage is TRBV20-1 and J usage is TRBJ2-3; D possibly corresponds to TRBD1 (5 bases). The ends were cut back, 5 bases at V and 6 bases at J, with 6 bases in the middle. The CDR3 runs 10 residues. CDR1 DFQATT and CDR2 SNEGSKA come from the germline V gene (reference sequence). DNA of the CDR3: TGCAGTGCTCCAGGGGATACGCAGTATTTT. Its protein product is CSAPGDTQYF.

This clone has at least ten counts. The chain uses TRBV4-1 and TRBJ1-5; D remains unclear. V was shortened by 4 bases and J by 6 bases, with 13 bases between the two germline ends. The CDR3 consists of 14 residues. CDR1 is MGHRA and CDR2 is YSYEKL in the germline V gene. CDR3 in amino acids: CASSPLSGIQPQHF. The CDR3 DNA is TGCGCCAGCAGCCCATTATCCGGGATTCAGCCCCAGCATTTT.

This clone was recorded at least ten times. The chain's CDR3 is CASSRTGGNYGYTF. The CDR3 DNA is TGTGCCAGCAGCCGGACAGGGGGCAACTATGGCTACACCTTC. The rearrangement uses TRBV6-1 and TRBJ1-2, with 11 bases matching TRBD1. V was clipped by 6 bases and J by 2 bases; unmatched bases: 2. CDR1 is MNHNS and CDR2 is SASEGT in the germline V gene. The CDR3 consists of 14 residues.

This clone was detected ten times or more. This sequence joins TRBV19 and TRBJ2-2, with 7 bases lining up with TRBD2. Germline assignment: CDR1 LNHDA and CDR2 SQIVND (reference sequence). J gave up 3 bases and V 7 bases, and 8 bases lay outside the gene matches. The CDR3 is made up of 15 amino acids. CDR3 nucleotides: TGTGCCAGTACTACCGGGACTATTCACACCGGGGAGCTGTTTTTT. Its translation is CASTTGTIHTGELFF. The full variable domain, its missing parts supplied by reference TRBV19 and TRBJ2-2, is DGGITQSPKYLFRKEGQNVTLSCEQNLNHDAMYWYRQDPGQGLRLIYYSQIVNDFQKGDIAEGYSVSREKKESFPLTVTSAQKNPTAFYLCASTTGTIHTGELFFGEGSRLTVL.

This clone was detected many times. DNA of the CDR3: TGTGCCAGCAGCTTAGCGCCTGGTGGGGCCGCAACGGTCTACAATGAGCAGTTCTTC. Its protein product is CASSLAPGGAATVYNEQFF. The chain links TRBV7-9 to TRBJ2-1; the D gene is possibly TRBD1 (5 bases). This CDR3 spans 19 amino acids. Looked up from germline, CDR1 is SEHNR and CDR2 is FQNEAQ (reference sequence). Trimming took 0 bases from V and 3 from J, leaving 21 bases between them.

This clone was counted ten times or more. The chain employs TRBV7-2 and TRBJ1-2, with 9 nucleotides matching TRBD1. Germline assignment: CDR1 SGHTA and CDR2 FQGNSA. Germline trimming cut 5 bases from V and 4 bases from J; bases unmatched to any gene: 8. CDR3 length: 15 residues. CDR3 residues: CASSPPGQGLYGYTF. The CDR3 region has the DNA TGTGCCAGCAGCCCGCCGGGACAGGGTCTCTATGGCTACACCTTC. The variable domain in full, with the rest retrieved from reference TRBV7-2 and TRBJ1-2, is GAGVSQSPSNKVTEKGKDVELRCDPISGHTALYWYRQSLGQGLEFLIYFQGNSAPDKSGLPSDRFSAERTGGSVSTLTIQRTQQEDSAVYLCASSPPGQGLYGYTFGSGTRLTVV.

This clone was detected many times. This chain links TRBV6-5 with TRBJ1-1; D is ambiguous. Germline CDR1 MNHEY, CDR2 SVGAGI. This CDR3 has 14 amino acids. V gave up 2 bases and J gave up 6 bases, with 13 bases separating them. For the CDR3, the DNA is TGTGCCAGCAGTTACGCGGGTAGTAATGCTGAAGCTTTCTTT. Amino acid sequence: CASSYAGSNAEAFF.

This clone was seen at least ten times. The rearrangement links TRBV5-1 to TRBJ1-1; TRBD1 might be the D (6 bases). The CDR3 length is 17 residues. Trimming took off 2 bases at V and 1 base at J, with 18 bases between the two ends. Germline values: CDR1 SGHRS, CDR2 YFSETQ. The CDR3 region has the DNA TGCGCCAGCAGCTTAAGTATTCGGGGGGCGCCGAACACTGAAGCTTTCTTT. Protein sequence: CASSLSIRGAPNTEAFF. The full variable domain, in which reference TRBV5-1 and TRBJ1-1 provide the parts outside the CDR3, is KAGVTQTPRYLIKTRGQQVTLSCSPISGHRSVSWYQQTPGQGLQFLFEYFSETQRNKGNFPGRFSGRQFSNSRSEMNVSTLELGDSALYLCASSLSIRGAPNTEAFFGQGTRLTVV.

This clone was counted a few times. This chain connects TRBV7-9 to TRBJ2-7; D may be TRBD1 (6 bases). The CDR3 is made up of 15 amino acids. The germline gives CDR1 SEHNR, CDR2 FQNEAQ (reference sequence). V dropped 1 base and J dropped 5 bases, with 15 bases sitting between them. CDR3 protein: CASSLVGRGGNEQYF. The CDR3 DNA sequence: TGTGCCAGCAGCTTAGTGGGCAGGGGCGGCAACGAGCAGTACTTC.